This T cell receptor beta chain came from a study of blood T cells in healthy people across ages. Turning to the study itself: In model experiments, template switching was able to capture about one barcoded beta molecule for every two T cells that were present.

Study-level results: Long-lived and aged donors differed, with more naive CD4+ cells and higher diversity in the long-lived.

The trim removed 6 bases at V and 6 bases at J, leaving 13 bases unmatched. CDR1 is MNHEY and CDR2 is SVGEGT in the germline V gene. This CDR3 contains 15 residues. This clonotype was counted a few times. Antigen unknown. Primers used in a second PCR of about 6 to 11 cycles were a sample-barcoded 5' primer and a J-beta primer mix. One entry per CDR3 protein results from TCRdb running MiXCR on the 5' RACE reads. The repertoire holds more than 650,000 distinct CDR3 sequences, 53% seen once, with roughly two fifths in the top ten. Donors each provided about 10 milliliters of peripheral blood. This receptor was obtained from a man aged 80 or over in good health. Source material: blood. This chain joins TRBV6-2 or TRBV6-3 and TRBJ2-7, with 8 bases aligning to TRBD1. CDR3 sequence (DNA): TGTGCCAGCAGCCACAACGATCAGGGGGCCAGCGAGCAGTACTTC. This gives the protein CASSHNDQGASEQYF.